A single T cell receptor (beta chain) is shown here with its context. As yet, its antigen is unknown. Trimming cost V 0 bases and J 4 bases, with 11 bases left between them. This CDR3 is 14 amino acids long. CDR1 is SGHNT, CDR2 YYREEE, per germline (reference sequence). The data were obtained in a study of beta chain features in type 1 diabetes. Study-level background: When patients were set against healthy donors, age, gender and cell yields were similar.

What was sequenced were expressed TCRB transcripts, since all of the isolated RNA had been reverse transcribed. TCRdb keeps only in-frame clones here, not all; method: immunoSEQ multiplex PCR. The profile shows about 240,000 clones, about 14% of them singletons. Study results and caveats: Shortening of TCRB CDR3s, moderate but significant, appeared in all four CD4+ subsets of Type 1 diabetes patients. For TCRB rearrangement, an influence of HLA type remained unresolved here.

The chain uses TRBV5-4 and TRBJ2-7; tentative D call: TRBD2 (5 bases). Input material: naive CD4+ T cells from blood. This TCR was recovered from a man aged 25-45 years with type 1 diabetes. CDR3 in amino acids: CASSLDPGVYEQYF. The CDR3 DNA reads as TGTGCCAGCAGCTTGGATCCCGGGGTGTACGAGCAGTACTTC.